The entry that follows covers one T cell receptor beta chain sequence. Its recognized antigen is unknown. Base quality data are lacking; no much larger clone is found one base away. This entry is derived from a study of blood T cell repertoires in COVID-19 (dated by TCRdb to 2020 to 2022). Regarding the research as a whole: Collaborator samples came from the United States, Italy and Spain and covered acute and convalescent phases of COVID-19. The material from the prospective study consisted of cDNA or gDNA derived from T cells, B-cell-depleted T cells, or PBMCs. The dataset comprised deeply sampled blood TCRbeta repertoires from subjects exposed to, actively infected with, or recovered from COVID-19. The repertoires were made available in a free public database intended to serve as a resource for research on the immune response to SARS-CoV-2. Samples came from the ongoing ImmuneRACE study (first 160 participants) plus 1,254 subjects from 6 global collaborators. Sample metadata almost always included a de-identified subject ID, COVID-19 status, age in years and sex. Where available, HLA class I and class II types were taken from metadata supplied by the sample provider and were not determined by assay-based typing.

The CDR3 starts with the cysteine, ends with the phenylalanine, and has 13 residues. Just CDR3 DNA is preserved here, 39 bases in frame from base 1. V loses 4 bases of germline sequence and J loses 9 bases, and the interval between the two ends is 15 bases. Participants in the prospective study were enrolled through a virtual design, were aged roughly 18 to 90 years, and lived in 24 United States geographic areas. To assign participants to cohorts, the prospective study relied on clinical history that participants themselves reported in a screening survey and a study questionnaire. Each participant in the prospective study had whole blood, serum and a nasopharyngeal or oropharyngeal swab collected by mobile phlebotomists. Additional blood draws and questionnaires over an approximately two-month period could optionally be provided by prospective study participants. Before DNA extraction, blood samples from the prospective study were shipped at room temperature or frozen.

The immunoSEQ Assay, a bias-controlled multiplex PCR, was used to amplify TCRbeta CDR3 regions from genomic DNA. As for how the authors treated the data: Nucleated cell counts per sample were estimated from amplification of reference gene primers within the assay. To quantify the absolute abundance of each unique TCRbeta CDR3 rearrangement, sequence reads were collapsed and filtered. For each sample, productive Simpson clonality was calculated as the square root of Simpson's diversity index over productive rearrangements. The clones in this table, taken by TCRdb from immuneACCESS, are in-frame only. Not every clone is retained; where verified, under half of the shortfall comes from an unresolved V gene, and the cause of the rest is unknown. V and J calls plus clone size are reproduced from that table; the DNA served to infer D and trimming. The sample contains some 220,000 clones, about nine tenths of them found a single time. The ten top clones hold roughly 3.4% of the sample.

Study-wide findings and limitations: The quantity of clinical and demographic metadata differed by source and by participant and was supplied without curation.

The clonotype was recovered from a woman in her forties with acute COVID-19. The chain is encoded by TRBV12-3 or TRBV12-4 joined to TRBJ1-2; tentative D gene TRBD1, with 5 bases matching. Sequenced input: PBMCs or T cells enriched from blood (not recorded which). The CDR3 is CASSSQGRLRYTF. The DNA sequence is TGTGCCAGCAGTTCGCAGGGAAGGCTTCGCTACACCTTC.